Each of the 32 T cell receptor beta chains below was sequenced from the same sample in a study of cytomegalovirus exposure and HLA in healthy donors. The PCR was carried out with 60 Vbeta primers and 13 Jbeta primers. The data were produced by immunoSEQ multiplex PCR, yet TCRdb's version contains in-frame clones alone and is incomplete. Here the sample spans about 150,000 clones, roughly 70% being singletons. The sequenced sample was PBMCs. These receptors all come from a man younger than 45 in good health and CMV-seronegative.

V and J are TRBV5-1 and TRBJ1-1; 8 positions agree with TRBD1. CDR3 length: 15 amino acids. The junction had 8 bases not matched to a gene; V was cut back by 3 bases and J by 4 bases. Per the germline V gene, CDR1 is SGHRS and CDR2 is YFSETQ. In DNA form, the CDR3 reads TGCGCCAGCAGCTCCCCAGGGGGCGACCGCACTGAAGCTTTCTTT. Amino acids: CASSSPGGDRTEAFF.

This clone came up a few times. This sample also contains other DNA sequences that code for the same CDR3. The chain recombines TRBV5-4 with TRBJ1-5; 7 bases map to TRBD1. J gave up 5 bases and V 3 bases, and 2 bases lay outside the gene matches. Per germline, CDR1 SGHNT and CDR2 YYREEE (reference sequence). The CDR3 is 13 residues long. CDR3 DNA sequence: TGTGCCAGCAGCTCGCAGGGGGATCAGCCCCAGCATTTT. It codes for CASSSQGDQPQHF.

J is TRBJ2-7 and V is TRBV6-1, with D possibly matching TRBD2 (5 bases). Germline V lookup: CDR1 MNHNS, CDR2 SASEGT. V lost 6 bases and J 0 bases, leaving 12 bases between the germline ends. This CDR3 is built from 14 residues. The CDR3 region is CASRSGRGSYEQYF. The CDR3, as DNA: TGTGCCAGCAGGTCCGGACGGGGCTCCTACGAGCAGTACTTC.

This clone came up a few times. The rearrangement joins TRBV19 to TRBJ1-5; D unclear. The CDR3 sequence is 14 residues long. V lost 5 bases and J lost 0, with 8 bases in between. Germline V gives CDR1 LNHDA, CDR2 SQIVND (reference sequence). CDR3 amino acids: CASSPHSSNQPQHF. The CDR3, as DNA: TGTGCCAGTAGTCCCCACAGTAGCAATCAGCCCCAGCATTTT.

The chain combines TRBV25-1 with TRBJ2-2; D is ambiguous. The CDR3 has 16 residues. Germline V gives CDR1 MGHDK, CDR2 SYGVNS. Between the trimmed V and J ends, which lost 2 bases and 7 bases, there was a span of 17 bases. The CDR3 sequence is CASSEVGGARHGELFF. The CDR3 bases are TGTGCCAGCAGTGAAGTTGGTGGAGCTAGGCACGGGGAGCTGTTTTTT.

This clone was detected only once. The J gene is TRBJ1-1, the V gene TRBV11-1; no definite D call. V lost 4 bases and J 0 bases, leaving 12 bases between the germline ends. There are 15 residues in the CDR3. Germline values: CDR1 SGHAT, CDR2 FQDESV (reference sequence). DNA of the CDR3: TGTGCCAGCAGCTCCGAAGTAGATTTGAACACTGAAGCTTTCTTT. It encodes CASSSEVDLNTEAFF.

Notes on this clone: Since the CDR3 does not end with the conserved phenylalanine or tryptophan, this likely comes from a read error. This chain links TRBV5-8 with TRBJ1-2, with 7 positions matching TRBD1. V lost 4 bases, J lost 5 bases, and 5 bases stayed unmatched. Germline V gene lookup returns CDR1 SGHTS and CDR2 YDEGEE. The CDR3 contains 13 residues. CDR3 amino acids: CASSEQGVYGYTL. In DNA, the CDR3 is TGTGCCAGCAGCGAGCAGGGGGTTTATGGCTACACCCTC.

Here the CDR3 DNA reads TGTGCCAGCAGTGATATACAAGGGGTGAACACTGAAGCTTTCTTT. Its protein is CASSDIQGVNTEAFF. J is TRBJ1-1 and V is TRBV2, with a weak D call TRBD1 (5 bases). This CDR3 region has 15 residues. V was pared by 3 bases and J by 0 bases, with 11 bases between. Looked up from germline, CDR1 is SNHLY and CDR2 is FYNNEI. Full variable domain (remainder filled in from reference TRBV2 and TRBJ1-1): EPEVTQTPSHQVTQMGQEVILRCVPISNHLYFYWYRQILGQKVEFLVSFYNNEISEKSEIFDDQFSVERPDGSNFTLKIRSTKLEDSAMYFCASSDIQGVNTEAFFGQGTRLTVV.

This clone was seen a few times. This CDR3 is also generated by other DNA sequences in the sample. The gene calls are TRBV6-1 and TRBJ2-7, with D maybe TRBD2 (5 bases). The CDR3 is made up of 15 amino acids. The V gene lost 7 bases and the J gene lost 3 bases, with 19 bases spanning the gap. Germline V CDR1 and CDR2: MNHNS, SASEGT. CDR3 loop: CASNLSVGGSYEQYF. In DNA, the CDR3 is TGTGCCAGCAACCTTTCGGTGGGTGGGAGCTACGAGCAGTACTTC.

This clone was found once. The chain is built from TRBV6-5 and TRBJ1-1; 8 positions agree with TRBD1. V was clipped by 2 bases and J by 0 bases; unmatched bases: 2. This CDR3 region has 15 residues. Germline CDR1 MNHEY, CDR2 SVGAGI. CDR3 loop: CASSYRTGLNTEAFF. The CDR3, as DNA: TGTGCCAGCAGTTACCGGACAGGGCTGAACACTGAAGCTTTCTTT.

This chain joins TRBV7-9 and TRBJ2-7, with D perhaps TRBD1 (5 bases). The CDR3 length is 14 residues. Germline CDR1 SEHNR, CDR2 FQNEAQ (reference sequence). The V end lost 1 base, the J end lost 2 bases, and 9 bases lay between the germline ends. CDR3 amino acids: CASSLGKGPYEQYF. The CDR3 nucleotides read TGTGCCAGCAGCTTAGGAAAGGGGCCCTACGAGCAGTACTTC.

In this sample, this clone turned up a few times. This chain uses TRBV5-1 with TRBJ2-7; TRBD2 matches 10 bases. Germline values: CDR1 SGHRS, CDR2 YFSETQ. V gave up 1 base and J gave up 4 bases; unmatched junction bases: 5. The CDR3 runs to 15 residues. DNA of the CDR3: TGCGCCAGCAGCTTGCCAGCGGGAGGGAGGTACGAGCAGTACTTC. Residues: CASSLPAGGRYEQYF.

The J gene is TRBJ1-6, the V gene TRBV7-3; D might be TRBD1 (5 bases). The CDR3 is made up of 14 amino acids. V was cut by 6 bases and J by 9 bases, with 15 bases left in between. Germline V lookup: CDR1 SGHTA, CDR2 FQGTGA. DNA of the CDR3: TGTGCCAGCAGTTCCGGTCCTAGGGGTTCACCCCTCCACTTT. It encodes CASSSGPRGSPLHF.

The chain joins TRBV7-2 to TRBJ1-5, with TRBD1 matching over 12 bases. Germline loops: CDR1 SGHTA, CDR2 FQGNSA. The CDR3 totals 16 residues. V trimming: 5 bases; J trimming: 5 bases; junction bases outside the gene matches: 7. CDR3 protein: CASSAGTGGRYQPQHF. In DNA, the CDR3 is TGTGCCAGCAGCGCCGGGACAGGGGGCCGATATCAGCCCCAGCATTTT.

CDR3 nucleotide sequence: TGTGCCAGTACCCCCCGACTAGCGGGAGACGAGCAGTACTTC. Its translation: CASTPRLAGDEQYF. V usage is TRBV19 and J usage is TRBJ2-7; 12 nucleotides agree with TRBD2. Germline trimming cut 7 bases from V and 5 bases from J; bases unmatched to any gene: 6. The CDR3 has 14 amino acids. The V gene's germline CDR1 is LNHDA and CDR2 SQIVND (reference sequence).

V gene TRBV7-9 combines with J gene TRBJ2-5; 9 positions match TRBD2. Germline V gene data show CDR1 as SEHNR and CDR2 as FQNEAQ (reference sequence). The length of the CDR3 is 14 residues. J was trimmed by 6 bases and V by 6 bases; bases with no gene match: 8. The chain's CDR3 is CASRPGTSSQTQYF. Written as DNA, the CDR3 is TGTGCCAGCAGGCCCGGGACTAGCTCTCAGACCCAGTACTTC.

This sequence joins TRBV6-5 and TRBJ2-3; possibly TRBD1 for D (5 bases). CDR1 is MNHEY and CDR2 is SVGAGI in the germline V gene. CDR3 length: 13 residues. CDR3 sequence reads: CAVGGQRTDTQYF. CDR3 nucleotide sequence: TGTGCTGTGGGTGGACAACGCACAGATACGCAGTATTTT.

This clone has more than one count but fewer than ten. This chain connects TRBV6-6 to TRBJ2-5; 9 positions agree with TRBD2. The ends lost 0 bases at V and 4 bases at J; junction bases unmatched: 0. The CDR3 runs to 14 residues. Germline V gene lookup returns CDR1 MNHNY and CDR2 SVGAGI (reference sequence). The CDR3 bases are TGTGCCAGCAGTTACTCGCGGGGGGGAGAGACCCAGTACTTC. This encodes CASSYSRGGETQYF.

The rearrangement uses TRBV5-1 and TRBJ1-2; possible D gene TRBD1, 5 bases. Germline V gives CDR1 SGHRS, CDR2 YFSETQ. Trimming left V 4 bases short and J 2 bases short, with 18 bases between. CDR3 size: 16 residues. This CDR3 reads CASSPRNLQDNYGYTF. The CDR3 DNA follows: TGCGCCAGCAGCCCTAGAAACTTACAGGACAACTATGGCTACACCTTC.

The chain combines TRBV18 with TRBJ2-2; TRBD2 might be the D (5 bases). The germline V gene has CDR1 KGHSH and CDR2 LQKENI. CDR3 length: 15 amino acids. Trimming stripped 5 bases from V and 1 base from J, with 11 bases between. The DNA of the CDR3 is TGTGCCAGCTCAAAGACTACCCTGAACACCGGGGAGCTGTTTTTT. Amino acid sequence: CASSKTTLNTGELFF.

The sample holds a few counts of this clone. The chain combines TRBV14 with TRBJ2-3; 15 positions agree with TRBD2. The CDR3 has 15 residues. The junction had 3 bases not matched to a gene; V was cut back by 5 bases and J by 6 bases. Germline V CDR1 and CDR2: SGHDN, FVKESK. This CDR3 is CASSWGLAGGDTQYF. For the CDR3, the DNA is TGTGCCAGCAGCTGGGGACTAGCGGGAGGCGATACGCAGTATTTT. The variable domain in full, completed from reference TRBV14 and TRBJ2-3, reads EAGVTQFPSHSVIEKGQTVTLRCDPISGHDNLYWYRRVMGKEIKFLLHFVKESKQDESGMPNNRFLAERTGGTYSTLKVQPAELEDSGVYFCASSWGLAGGDTQYFGPGTRLTVL.

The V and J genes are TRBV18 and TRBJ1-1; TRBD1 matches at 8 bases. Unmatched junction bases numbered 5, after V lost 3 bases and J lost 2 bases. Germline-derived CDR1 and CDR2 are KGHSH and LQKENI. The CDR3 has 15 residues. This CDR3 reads CASSPQGQGNTEAFF. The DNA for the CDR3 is TGTGCCAGCTCACCCCAAGGACAGGGAAACACTGAAGCTTTCTTT.

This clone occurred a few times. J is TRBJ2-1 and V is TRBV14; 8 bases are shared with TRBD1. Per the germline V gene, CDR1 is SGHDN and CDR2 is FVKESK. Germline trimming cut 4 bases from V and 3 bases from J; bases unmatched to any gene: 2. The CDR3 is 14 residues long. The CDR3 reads CASSPGGIYNEQFF. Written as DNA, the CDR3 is TGTGCCAGCAGCCCAGGGGGCATCTACAATGAGCAGTTCTTC.

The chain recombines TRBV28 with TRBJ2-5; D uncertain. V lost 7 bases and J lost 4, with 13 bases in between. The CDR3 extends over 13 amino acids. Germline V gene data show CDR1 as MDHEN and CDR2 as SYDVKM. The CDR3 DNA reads TGTGCCAGCAAGTTAAACGAGGCAGAGACCCAGTACTTC. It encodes CASKLNEAETQYF.

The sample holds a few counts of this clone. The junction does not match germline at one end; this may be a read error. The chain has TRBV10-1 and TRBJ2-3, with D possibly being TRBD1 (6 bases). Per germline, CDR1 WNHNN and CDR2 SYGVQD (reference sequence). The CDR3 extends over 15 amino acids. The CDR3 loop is CASSQTLQGTDTQYF. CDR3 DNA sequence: TGCGCCAGCAGCCAGACTCTACAGGGCACGGATACGCAGTATTTT.

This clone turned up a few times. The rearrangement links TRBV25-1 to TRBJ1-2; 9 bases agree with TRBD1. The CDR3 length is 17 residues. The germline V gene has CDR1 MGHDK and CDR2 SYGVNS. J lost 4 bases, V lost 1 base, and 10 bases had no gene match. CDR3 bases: TGTGCCAGCAGTGAATCAACAGGGGGCGGATCGGGCTATGGCTACACCTTC. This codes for CASSESTGGGSGYGYTF.

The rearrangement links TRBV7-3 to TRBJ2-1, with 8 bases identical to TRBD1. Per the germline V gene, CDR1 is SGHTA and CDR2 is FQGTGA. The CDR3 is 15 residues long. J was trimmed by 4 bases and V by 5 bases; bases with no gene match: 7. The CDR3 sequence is CASSGQGTTYNEQFF. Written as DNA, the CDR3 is TGTGCCAGCAGCGGACAGGGAACAACTTACAATGAGCAGTTCTTC.

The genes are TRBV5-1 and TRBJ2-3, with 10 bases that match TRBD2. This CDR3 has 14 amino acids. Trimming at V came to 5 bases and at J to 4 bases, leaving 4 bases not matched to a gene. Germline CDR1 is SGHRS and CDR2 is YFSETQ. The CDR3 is CASSRAGGPDTQYF. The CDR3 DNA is TGCGCCAGCAGTCGAGCGGGAGGGCCAGATACGCAGTATTTT.

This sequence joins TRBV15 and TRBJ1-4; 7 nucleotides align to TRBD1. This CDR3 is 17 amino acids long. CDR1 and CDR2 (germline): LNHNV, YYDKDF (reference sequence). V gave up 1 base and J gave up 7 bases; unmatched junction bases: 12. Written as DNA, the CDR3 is TGTGCCACCAGCAGAGGTGGGACAGTGACGTGGGGTGAAAAACTGTTTTTT. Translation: CATSRGGTVTWGEKLFF. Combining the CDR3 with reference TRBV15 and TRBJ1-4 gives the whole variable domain DAMVIQNPRYQVTQFGKPVTLSCSQTLNHNVMYWYQQKSSQAPKLLFHYYDKDFNNEADTPDNFQSRRPNTSFCFLDIRSPGLGDTAMYLCATSRGGTVTWGEKLFFGSGTQLSVL.

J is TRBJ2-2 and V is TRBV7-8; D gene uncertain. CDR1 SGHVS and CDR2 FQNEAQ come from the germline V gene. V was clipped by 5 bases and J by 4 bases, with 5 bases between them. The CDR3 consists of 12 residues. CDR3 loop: CASSHFTGELFF. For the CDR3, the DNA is TGTGCCAGCAGCCACTTCACCGGGGAGCTGTTTTTT.

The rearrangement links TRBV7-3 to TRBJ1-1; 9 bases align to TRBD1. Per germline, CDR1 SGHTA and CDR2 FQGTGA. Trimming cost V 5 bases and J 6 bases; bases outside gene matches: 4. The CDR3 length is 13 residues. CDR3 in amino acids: CASSPGQGAEAFF. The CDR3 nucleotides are TGTGCCAGCAGCCCGGGACAGGGAGCTGAAGCTTTCTTT.

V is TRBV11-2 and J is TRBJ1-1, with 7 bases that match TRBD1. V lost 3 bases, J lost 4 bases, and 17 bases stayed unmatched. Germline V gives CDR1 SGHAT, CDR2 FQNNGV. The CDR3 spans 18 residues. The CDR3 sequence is CASSFNAGGTGWSTEAFF. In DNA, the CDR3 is TGTGCCAGCAGCTTCAACGCAGGGGGAACGGGGTGGAGCACTGAAGCTTTCTTT.